This T cell receptor beta chain was identified in a study of cytomegalovirus exposure and HLA in healthy donors. Germline lookup yields CDR1 SEHNR and CDR2 FQNEAQ (reference sequence). This CDR3 is 15 amino acids long. The V segment lost 5 bases and the J segment 1 base; nucleotides outside the gene matches: 3. A note on this clone: Additional DNA sequences in this sample encode the identical CDR3.

13 Jbeta primers and 60 Vbeta primers were used for the PCR. TCRdb's table, derived via immunoSEQ multiplex PCR, lists solely in-frame clones and lacks some. The repertoire holds 60,000 to 70,000 clones, 78% seen once, with roughly a tenth in the top ten. The receptor's source is a man aged 40-49 years in good health and CMV-seronegative. The sequencing sample was made of PBMCs. The chain couples TRBV7-9 to TRBJ2-3; TRBD2 aligns across 10 bases. CDR3: CASSPGTSGTDTQYF. CDR3 DNA sequence: TGTGCCAGCAGCCCCGGGACTAGCGGCACAGATACGCAGTATTTT.